This T cell receptor beta chain comes out of a study of immune heterogeneity within non-small cell lung tumors (dated by TCRdb to the late 2010s). Turning to the overall study: By histology, the tumors included around 11 non-squamous carcinomas, a few squamous cell carcinomas and 1 tumor not otherwise specified. For mutant peptides 8 to 11 amino acids long, netMHCpan-3.0 predicted neoantigen binding to the HLA alleles of each patient. TCR repertoires were analyzed from 60 or so tumor loci of approximately 14 patients, while transcriptome data covered only 44 loci from eleven to twelve patients. To look at intratumoral immune heterogeneity, the study ran whole-exome sequencing, RNA-seq and TCR beta repertoire sequencing on several spatially distinct regions taken from every NSCLC tumor.

Genomic DNA was extracted from bulk tumor tissue and used as the TCR template, and approximately 600 ng gDNA was amplified per sample. During surgery, multiple biopsies were taken from each primary tumor and placed as far apart as possible within the tumor mass. The study cohort was described as untreated and was composed of newly diagnosed NSCLC cases undergoing curative surgery. Donors were 15 newly diagnosed non-small cell lung cancer patients undergoing surgery with curative intent. Two independent pathologists examined the resected tumor masses. Only DNA and RNA samples of high quality went on to sequencing. A multiplex PCR system amplified the TCR beta CDR3 region, with a first 10-cycle round using 32 V-gene forward and 13 J-gene reverse primers. The first PCR round was done with a QIAGEN Multiplex PCR Kit, and the primer sequences were filed in Chinese patent CN105087789A. Illumina universal primers were added in a second PCR round performed with the Phusion High-Fidelity PCR Kit. The TCR libraries underwent paired-end sequencing with a read length of 151 bp on the Illumina HiSeq X Ten platform. The published analysis was carried out like this. Cutadapt removed reads without multiplex PCR primers, PEAR merged read pairs, and MiXCR with default settings called CDR3 regions. Repertoire diversity used Shannon entropy, and clonality was computed as one minus Shannon entropy divided by ln of productive unique sequence count. A clonotype counted as a dominant or high-frequency T-cell clone when its frequency was 0.5% or higher. Starting from the raw public reads, TCRdb applied fastp trimming at Q25, assembled clones with MiXCR and retained in-frame beta chains. Identical CDR3 proteins give one entry, which carries the most common genes and DNA. TCRdb's processing, not the authors', yielded these V and J calls. Here the sample has approximately 29,000 distinct CDR3 sequences; approximately 30% occur a single time. The ten largest account for roughly 4.3% of the sample.

This clonotype occurred a few times. No cognate antigen has been identified for it. No per-base quality is available; no much larger clone lies one base away. Results and caveats for the whole study, not just this receptor: Within a given patient, the same dominant CDR3B clonotypes showed up repeatedly across loci, although different tumor locations also carried unique high-frequency clones. High-frequency TCR beta clonotypes were largely distinct between individual patients. A moderate positive correlation (R 0.3 to 0.35), which was statistically significant, linked local T-cell repertoire clonality to local tumor mutational burden.

V has 5 bases trimmed and J has 3 bases trimmed; junction bases matching no gene number 9. The germline V gene yields SGHTA for CDR1 and FQGTGA for CDR2. Spanning cysteine to phenylalanine, the CDR3 consists of 16 amino acids. CDR3 DNA only is kept here, 48 bases in frame from base 1. Sample: lung tumor tissue. The sequence links TRBV7-3 to TRBJ2-1, and TRBD2 aligns with 8 junction nucleotides. The sequence was collected from a man between 35 and 55 years old with non-small cell lung cancer. The bases read TGTGCCAGCAGCCTCTCCCCAGCGGGAGACTACAATGAGCAGTTCTTC. It encodes CASSLSPAGDYNEQFF. With all but the CDR3 taken from the reference TRBV7-3 and TRBJ2-1 genes, the full variable domain is: GAGVSQTPSNKVTEKGKYVELRCDPISGHTALYWYRQSLGQGPEFLIYFQGTGAADDSGLPNDRFFAVRPEGSVSTLKIQRTERGDSAVYLCASSLSPAGDYNEQFFGPGTRLTVL.